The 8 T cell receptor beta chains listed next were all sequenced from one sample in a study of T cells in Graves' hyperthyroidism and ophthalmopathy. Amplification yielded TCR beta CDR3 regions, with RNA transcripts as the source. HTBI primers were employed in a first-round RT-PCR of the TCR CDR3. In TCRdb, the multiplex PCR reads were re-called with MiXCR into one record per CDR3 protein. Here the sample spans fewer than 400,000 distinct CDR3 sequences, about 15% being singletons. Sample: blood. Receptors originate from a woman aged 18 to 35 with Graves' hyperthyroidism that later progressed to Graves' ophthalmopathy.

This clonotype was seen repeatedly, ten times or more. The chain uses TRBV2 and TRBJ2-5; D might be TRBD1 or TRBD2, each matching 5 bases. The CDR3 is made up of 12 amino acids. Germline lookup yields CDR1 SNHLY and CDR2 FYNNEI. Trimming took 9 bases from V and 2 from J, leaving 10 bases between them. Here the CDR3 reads CARRDGQETQYF. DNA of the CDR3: TGTGCCAGAAGGGACGGGCAAGAGACCCAGTACTTC.

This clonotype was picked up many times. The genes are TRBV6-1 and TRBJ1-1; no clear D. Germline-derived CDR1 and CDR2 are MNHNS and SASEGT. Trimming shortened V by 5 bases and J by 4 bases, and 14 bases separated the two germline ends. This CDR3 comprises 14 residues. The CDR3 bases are TGTGCCAGCAGTTATCCCGGGAGGGCCACTGAAGCTTTCTTT. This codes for CASSYPGRATEAFF.

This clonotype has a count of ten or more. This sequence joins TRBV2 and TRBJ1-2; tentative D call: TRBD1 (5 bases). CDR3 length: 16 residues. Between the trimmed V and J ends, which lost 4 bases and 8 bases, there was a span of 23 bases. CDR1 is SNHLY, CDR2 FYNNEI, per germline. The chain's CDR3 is CASSGAPAQGDRGYTF. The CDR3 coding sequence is TGTGCCAGCAGTGGCGCTCCTGCTCAGGGTGATCGCGGCTACACCTTC.

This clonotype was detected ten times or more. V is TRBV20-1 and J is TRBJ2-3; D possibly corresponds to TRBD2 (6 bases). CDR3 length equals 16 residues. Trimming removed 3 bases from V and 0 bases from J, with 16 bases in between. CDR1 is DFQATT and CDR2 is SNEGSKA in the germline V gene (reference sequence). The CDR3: CSARAGAGSSTDTQYF. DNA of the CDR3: TGCAGTGCTAGGGCAGGCGCGGGAAGTAGCACAGATACGCAGTATTTT.

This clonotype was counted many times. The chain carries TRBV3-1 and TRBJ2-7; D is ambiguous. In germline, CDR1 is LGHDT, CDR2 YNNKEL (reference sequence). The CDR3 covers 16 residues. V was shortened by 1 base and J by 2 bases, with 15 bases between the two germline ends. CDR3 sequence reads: CASSQASRVSPYEQYF. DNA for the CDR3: TGTGCCAGCAGCCAAGCCTCGCGAGTTAGTCCCTACGAGCAGTACTTC.

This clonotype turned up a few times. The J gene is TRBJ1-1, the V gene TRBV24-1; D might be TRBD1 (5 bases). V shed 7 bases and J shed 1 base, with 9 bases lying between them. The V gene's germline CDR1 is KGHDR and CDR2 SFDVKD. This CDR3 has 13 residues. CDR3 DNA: TGTGCCACCAGGGACATCCAGAACACTGAAGCTTTCTTT. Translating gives CATRDIQNTEAFF.

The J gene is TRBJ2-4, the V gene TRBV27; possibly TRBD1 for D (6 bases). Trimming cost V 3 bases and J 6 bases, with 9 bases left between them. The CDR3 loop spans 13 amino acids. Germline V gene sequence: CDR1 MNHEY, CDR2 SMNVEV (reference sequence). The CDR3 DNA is TGTGCCAGCAGTTTTGCGGACAGAAACATTCAGTACTTC. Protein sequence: CASSFADRNIQYF.

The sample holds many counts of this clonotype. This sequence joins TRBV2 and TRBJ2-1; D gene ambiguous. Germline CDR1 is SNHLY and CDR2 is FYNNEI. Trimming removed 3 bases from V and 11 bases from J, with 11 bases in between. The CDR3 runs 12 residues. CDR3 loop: CASSDLSAQQFF. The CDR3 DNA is TGTGCCAGCAGTGATCTAAGCGCCCAGCAGTTCTTC. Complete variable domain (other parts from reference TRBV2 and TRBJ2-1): EPEVTQTPSHQVTQMGQEVILRCVPISNHLYFYWYRQILGQKVEFLVSFYNNEISEKSEIFDDQFSVERPDGSNFTLKIRSTKLEDSAMYFCASSDLSAQQFFGPGTRLTVL.